The next 21 T cell receptor beta chains were all read from a single sample in a study of blood T cell repertoires in COVID-19 (dated by TCRdb to the early 2020s). Libraries were prepared through the immunoSEQ multiplex PCR assay. TCRdb obtained this table from immuneACCESS and retained in-frame rearrangements with V and J assigned. These tables miss some clones; where compared with another copy, unresolved V genes account for less than half of the shortfall, and the remainder is unexplained. The sample table records around 110,000 clones; 82% of these occur just once. The ten largest clones add up to about 4.2% of the sample. The sample comprised peripheral blood. Every receptor here comes from a woman in her 70s with acute or convalescent COVID-19.

The J gene is TRBJ2-7, the V gene TRBV7-8; 9 bases are a match to TRBD1. J was trimmed by 6 bases and V by 5 bases; bases with no gene match: 11. From germline, CDR1 is SGHVS and CDR2 FQNEAQ. The CDR3 length is 15 residues. CDR3 amino acids: CASSPQPGQGREQYF. In DNA, the CDR3 is TGTGCCAGCAGCCCACAACCGGGACAGGGACGCGAGCAGTACTTC.

CDR3 loop: CASSPDILGKSFF. DNA of the CDR3: TGTGCCAGCAGCCCAGACATCTTAGGTAAATCTTTCTTT. The V gene is TRBV7-2, the J gene TRBJ1-1; the D is unclear. The CDR3 length is 13 residues. The ends were cut back, 5 bases at V and 12 bases at J, with 19 bases in the middle. Germline loops: CDR1 SGHTA, CDR2 FQGNSA.

This sequence joins TRBV7-2 and TRBJ2-2; TRBD2 is a possible D gene (5 bases). Trimming left V 1 base short and J 4 bases short, with 16 bases between. CDR3 length: 17 residues. Germline V gives CDR1 SGHTA, CDR2 FQGNSA. CDR3 nucleotide sequence: TGTGCCAGCAGCTTAGTCTTTAGTCGGCTAGCCACCGGGGAGCTGTTTTTT. Translated: CASSLVFSRLATGELFF.

The V call is TRBV6-2 or TRBV6-3, the J call TRBJ2-7; tentative D call: TRBD2 (5 bases). V lost 5 bases, J lost 5 bases, and 13 bases lay in between. CDR1 is MNHEY and CDR2 is SVGEGT in the germline V gene. The CDR3 extends over 13 amino acids. The CDR3 loop reads CASSTSSGNEQYV. The CDR3, as DNA: TGTGCCAGCAGTACGAGTTCGGGGAACGAGCAGTACGTC.

The chain joins TRBV7-2 to TRBJ2-1, with D perhaps matching TRBD2 (5 bases). Germline V gene data show CDR1 as SGHTA and CDR2 as FQGNSA. The length of the CDR3 is 13 residues. V lost 8 bases, J lost 8 bases, and 16 bases lay in between. This CDR3 is CASSALSVYEQFF. CDR3 in DNA: TGTGCCAGCTCCGCTCTTAGCGTCTATGAGCAGTTCTTC.

This clone was observed a handful of times. The CDR3, as DNA: TGTGCCAGCAGCTTGTTAATTAACTATGGCTACACCTTC. It is translated as CASSLLINYGYTF. V gene TRBV5-5 combines with J gene TRBJ1-2; D unclear. Germline V lookup: CDR1 SGHKS, CDR2 YYEKEE (reference sequence). This CDR3 region has 13 residues. Trimming stripped 1 base from V and 1 base from J, with 5 bases between. Looking up the rest from reference TRBV5-5 and TRBJ1-2 gives the full variable domain: DAGVTQSPTHLIKTRGQQVTLRCSPISGHKSVSWYQQVLGQGPQFIFQYYEKEERGRGNFPDRFSARQFPNYSSELNVNALLLGDSALYLCASSLLINYGYTFGSGTRLTVV.

This chain joins TRBV11-3 and TRBJ2-3; TRBD2 agrees at 8 bases. After removal of 5 bases from V and 5 bases from J, the junction contained 18 bases not matched to a gene. Per the germline V gene, CDR1 is SGHNT and CDR2 is YENEEA. The length of the CDR3 is 18 residues. CDR3 sequence reads: CASSPRGGWGGHGDTQYF. The CDR3 nucleotides read TGTGCCAGCAGCCCCCGGGGGGGGTGGGGGGGCCATGGAGATACGCAGTATTTT.

J is TRBJ1-3 and V is TRBV4-1; tentatively, D is TRBD1 (6 bases). Germline-derived CDR1 and CDR2 are MGHRA and YSYEKL. V was cut by 2 bases and J by 4 bases, with 12 bases left in between. There are 15 residues in the CDR3. Here the CDR3 reads CASSQPRDKGNTIYF. The CDR3 nucleotides are TGCGCCAGCAGCCAACCCCGGGACAAAGGAAACACCATATATTTT.

The V call is TRBV9, the J call TRBJ1-3; D call uncertain. Trimming stripped 0 bases from V and 0 bases from J, with 10 bases between. The CDR3 runs to 16 residues. Germline CDR1 is SGDLS and CDR2 is YYNGEE. The CDR3 nucleotides are TGTGCCAGCAGCGTAGATCCCAGAAACTCTGGAAACACCATATATTTT. The encoded protein is CASSVDPRNSGNTIYF. Supplemented by reference TRBV9 and TRBJ1-3, the full variable domain reads DSGVTQTPKHLITATGQRVTLRCSPRSGDLSVYWYQQSLDQGLQFLIQYYNGEERAKGNILERFSAQQFPDLHSELNLSSLELGDSALYFCASSVDPRNSGNTIYFGEGSWLTVV.

In nucleotides, the CDR3 is TGCAGCGTTGGACGGGGCACAGATACGCAGTATTTT. Its protein is CSVGRGTDTQYF. This chain links TRBV29-1 with TRBJ2-3; D not resolved. Germline CDR1 and CDR2: SQVTM and ANQGSEA. With 4 bases removed from V and 1 base from J, the gap between germline ends came to 6 bases. The CDR3 extends over 12 amino acids.

The chain uses TRBV27 and TRBJ1-4, with 9 bases lining up with TRBD1. The CDR3 extends over 16 amino acids. Germline-derived CDR1 and CDR2 are MNHEY and SMNVEV (reference sequence). V lost 4 bases, J lost 2 bases, and 5 bases stayed unmatched. The CDR3 is CASSSHRGQTNEKLFF. The CDR3 DNA reads as TGTGCCAGCAGTTCTCACAGGGGGCAGACTAATGAAAAACTGTTTTTT.

This chain joins TRBV18 and TRBJ1-2, with a tentative D call TRBD1 (5 bases). V was pared by 4 bases and J by 4 bases, with 19 bases between. The CDR3 covers 16 residues. Germline CDR1 and CDR2: KGHSH and LQKENI. CDR3 nucleotides: TGTGCCAGCTCACTAACAGGAGACCGAGAGGCCTATGGCTACACCTTC. This sequence encodes CASSLTGDREAYGYTF.

The V gene is TRBV3-1 (or the pseudogene TRBV3-2), the J gene TRBJ1-2, with D perhaps TRBD1 (6 bases). The CDR3 contains 14 residues. The ends were cut back, 4 bases at V and 0 bases at J, with 9 bases in the middle. Looked up from germline, CDR1 is LGHDT and CDR2 is YNNKEL (reference sequence). In DNA, the CDR3 is TGTGCCAGCAGCCTCCGACAGGCTAACTATGGCTACACCTTC. Translating it yields CASSLRQANYGYTF.

The V gene is TRBV19, the J gene TRBJ1-2, with 10 bases that match TRBD1. V dropped 6 bases and J dropped 4; count of bases not matched to a gene: 11. Germline lookup yields CDR1 LNHDA and CDR2 SQIVND (reference sequence). There are 16 residues in the CDR3. The CDR3 nucleotides are TGTGCCAGTAGCGGGACAGGGGCGCCGGGGGGCTATGGCTACACCTTC. Translating it yields CASSGTGAPGGYGYTF.

The table lists this clone with a few counts. The chain employs TRBV2 and TRBJ2-7; TRBD1 aligns across 12 bases. The CDR3 is made up of 15 amino acids. V lost 6 bases and J lost 4; bases outside the gene matches: 7. Germline values: CDR1 SNHLY, CDR2 FYNNEI. The CDR3 sequence is CASRPPGQGAYEQYV. DNA for the CDR3: TGTGCCAGCAGACCCCCGGGACAGGGGGCTTACGAGCAGTACGTC.

The sample holds one count of this clone. The CDR3 coding sequence is TGCGCCAGCAGCCAAGATGCGCCAACAGGGCGTGAGCAGTTCTTC. Amino acid sequence: CASSQDAPTGREQFF. The chain links TRBV4-3 to TRBJ2-1, with a possible D match to TRBD1 (6 bases). The CDR3 loop spans 15 amino acids. Deletions cut 0 bases from V and 9 bases from J, with 15 bases between. Germline V gene sequence: CDR1 LGHNA, CDR2 YSLEER.

The V call is TRBV21-1, the J call TRBJ1-2. TRBV21-1 is termed a pseudogene. CDR3 length: 11 amino acids. CDR3 sequence reads: CASITGYGYTF. Here the CDR3 DNA reads TGTGCCAGCATTACGGGGTATGGCTACACCTTC.

The CDR3 reads CASSWEQGTLETQYF. The CDR3 DNA is TGTGCCAGCAGCTGGGAACAGGGTACGCTAGAGACCCAGTACTTC. V gene TRBV5-5 combines with J gene TRBJ2-5; D is perhaps TRBD1 (6 bases). Germline CDR1 reads SGHKS; CDR2 reads YYEKEE (reference sequence). This CDR3 comprises 15 residues. V was trimmed by 3 bases and J by 4 bases, leaving 16 bases between them.

V and J are TRBV4-3 and TRBJ2-1; 9 nucleotides line up with TRBD2. J gave up 9 bases and V 3 bases, and 9 bases lay outside the gene matches. Germline V gives CDR1 LGHNA, CDR2 YSLEER. This CDR3 has 15 amino acids. The CDR3 is CASSHQGLAGGEQFF. For the CDR3, the DNA is TGCGCCAGCAGCCACCAGGGACTAGCTGGAGGTGAGCAGTTCTTC.

The chain carries TRBV6-5 and TRBJ2-5; weak D call: TRBD1 (6 bases). V was shortened by 6 bases and J by 1 base, with 12 bases between the two germline ends. The CDR3 has 14 amino acids. Germline V gene lookup returns CDR1 MNHEY and CDR2 SVGAGI. In DNA, the CDR3 is TGTGCCAGCAGAGACAGGAGAACCCAAGAGACCCAGTACTTC. This codes for CASRDRRTQETQYF.

CDR3 bases: TGCAGCGTTGAAGATCCGGAGAACTATGGCTACACCTTC. Protein product: CSVEDPENYGYTF. The V gene is TRBV29-1, the J gene TRBJ1-2; D is ambiguous. Germline CDR1 reads SQVTM; CDR2 reads ANQGSEA. The CDR3 length is 13 residues. V gave up 0 bases and J gave up 2 bases, with 7 bases separating them.